The 11 T cell receptor beta chains given below trace back to one sample, sequenced in a study of blood T cell repertoires in COVID-19. Sequenced by immunoSEQ multiplex PCR; TCRdb stores in-frame clones only, minus some. The sample lists about 250,000 clones; around nine tenths were seen once. Sequenced material: peripheral blood. These receptors all stem from a woman in her 40s who had recovered from COVID-19.

A single count supports this clone. The genes are TRBV19 and TRBJ1-2, with D uncertain. The CDR3 spans 14 residues. V was pared by 5 bases and J by 1 base, with 11 bases between. From germline, CDR1 is LNHDA and CDR2 SQIVND (reference sequence). The CDR3 nucleotides are TGTGCCAGTAGTGCGGAATACTTTAACTATGGCTACACCTTC. This codes for CASSAEYFNYGYTF.

This chain uses TRBV6-5 with TRBJ1-3; no clear D. Trimming stripped 7 bases from V and 2 bases from J, with 12 bases between. CDR3 length: 14 amino acids. Germline V gene data show CDR1 as MNHEY and CDR2 as SVGAGI. In DNA form, the CDR3 reads TGTGCCAGCACCCCCGTTCCGGCTGGAAACACCATATATTTT. It specifies CASTPVPAGNTIYF.

The chain has TRBV7-8 and TRBJ1-2, with TRBD1 matching 9 bases. The CDR3 has 16 residues. From germline, CDR1 is SGHVS and CDR2 FQNEAQ. The trim removed 5 bases at V and 4 bases at J, leaving 11 bases unmatched. Here the CDR3 DNA reads TGTGCCAGCAGCGAACAACACAGGGGGCTTGGCTATGGCTACACCTTC. Residues: CASSEQHRGLGYGYTF.

The chain uses TRBV5-6 and TRBJ2-3; 9 positions agree with TRBD2. This CDR3 is 16 amino acids long. Per the germline V gene, CDR1 is SGHDT and CDR2 is YYEEEE. V was clipped by 4 bases and J by 1 base; unmatched bases: 7. The CDR3 nucleotides are TGTGCCAGCAGCCCCCCTAGCGGGACCCGCACAGATACGCAGTATTTT. Amino acid sequence: CASSPPSGTRTDTQYF. Looking up the rest from reference TRBV5-6 and TRBJ2-3 gives the full variable domain: DAGVTQSPTHLIKTRGQQVTLRCSPKSGHDTVSWYQQALGQGPQFIFQYYEEEERQRGNFPDRFSGHQFPNYSSELNVNALLLGDSALYLCASSPPSGTRTDTQYFGPGTRLTVL.

J is TRBJ2-1 and V is TRBV9, with 8 bases that match TRBD2. V was clipped by 3 bases and J by 8 bases; unmatched bases: 4. The CDR3 is 13 residues long. Germline values: CDR1 SGDLS, CDR2 YYNGEE. The CDR3 bases are TGTGCCAGCAGCGCGGGAGGGTTGGATGAGCAGTTCTTC. It translates to CASSAGGLDEQFF.

The V gene is TRBV7-6, the J gene TRBJ2-7, with 7 positions matching TRBD1. Germline trimming cut 5 bases from V and 4 bases from J; bases unmatched to any gene: 8. Per germline, CDR1 SGHVS and CDR2 FNYEAQ. This CDR3 spans 14 amino acids. The CDR3 here is CASSPTGRGYEQYF. The CDR3 DNA is TGTGCCAGCAGCCCAACCGGCAGGGGGTACGAGCAGTACTTC.

V and J are TRBV10-2 and TRBJ1-5, with D uncertain. Between the trimmed V and J ends, which lost 10 bases and 3 bases, there was a span of 13 bases. Germline values: CDR1 WSHSY, CDR2 SAAADI. There are 13 residues in the CDR3. Here the CDR3 DNA reads TGCGCCACCAGCGTGGCCCTCAATCAGCCCCAGCATTTT. It yields the protein CATSVALNQPQHF.

This chain connects TRBV5-6 to TRBJ1-6; tentative D call: TRBD1 (5 bases). The CDR3 is made up of 17 amino acids. The ends were cut back, 2 bases at V and 0 bases at J, with 12 bases in the middle. Germline CDR1 and CDR2: SGHDT and YYEEEE. The chain's CDR3 is CASSFGGFFSYNSPLHF. The CDR3, as DNA: TGTGCCAGCAGCTTTGGGGGGTTCTTCTCCTATAATTCACCCCTCCACTTT. The full variable domain, completed using reference TRBV5-6 and TRBJ1-6, is DAGVTQSPTHLIKTRGQQVTLRCSPKSGHDTVSWYQQALGQGPQFIFQYYEEEERQRGNFPDRFSGHQFPNYSSELNVNALLLGDSALYLCASSFGGFFSYNSPLHFGNGTRLTVT.

A word on this clone: Other DNA sequences in this specimen translate into the identical CDR3. The chain has TRBV9 and TRBJ1-1; TRBD1 matches 8 bases. The CDR3 is 14 residues long. The germline V gene encodes CDR1 SGDLS and CDR2 YYNGEE. With 3 bases clipped from V and 1 base from J, the junction kept 2 bases outside the gene matches. The CDR3 loop reads CASSADRGNTEAFF. The CDR3 DNA reads TGTGCCAGCAGCGCCGACAGGGGGAACACTGAAGCTTTCTTT.

This clone was seen only a few times. This rearrangement joins TRBV27 to TRBJ1-1, with D unresolved. Germline lookup yields CDR1 MNHEY and CDR2 SMNVEV (reference sequence). There are 13 residues in the CDR3. V lost 6 bases and J lost 1, with 9 bases in between. CDR3 residues: CASRNYGNTEAFF. The CDR3 coding sequence is TGTGCCAGCAGGAACTATGGGAACACTGAAGCTTTCTTT.

The chain couples TRBV14 to TRBJ1-4; maybe TRBD1 (5 bases). The CDR3 runs 13 residues. The germline V gene encodes CDR1 SGHDN and CDR2 FVKESK. V lost 4 bases to trimming and J lost 8 bases, with 11 bases between them. CDR3 loop: CASSRGLEEKLFF. CDR3 coding DNA: TGTGCCAGCAGCCGGGGCCTTGAGGAAAAACTGTTTTTT.